This section outlines one TCR beta chain sequence together with its context. No DNA is shown, since the ends of the CDR3 on it are uncertain; the CDR3 is the one TCRdb lists. Repertoires were generated with immunoSEQ multiplex PCR, while TCRdb's copy carries only in-frame clones and drops some. Of more than 95,000 clones listed, less than 90% were seen once; the top ten hold roughly 4%. Germline V gene lookup returns CDR1 MGHDK and CDR2 SYGVNS. The CDR3 numbers 13 amino acids, ends counted. The entry originates in a study of blood T cell repertoires in COVID-19. Study background: There were acute and convalescent COVID-19 samples, and they came from the United States, Italy and Spain. Sources were T cells, B-cell-depleted T cells, or PBMCs; the material itself was cDNA or gDNA.

The clonotype originates from a middle-aged man with acute or convalescent COVID-19. The chain couples TRBV25-1 to TRBJ2-7; the table names TRBD1, a call not compared with the DNA. What was sequenced was peripheral blood. The chain's CDR3 is CASSESFGTGIFF.